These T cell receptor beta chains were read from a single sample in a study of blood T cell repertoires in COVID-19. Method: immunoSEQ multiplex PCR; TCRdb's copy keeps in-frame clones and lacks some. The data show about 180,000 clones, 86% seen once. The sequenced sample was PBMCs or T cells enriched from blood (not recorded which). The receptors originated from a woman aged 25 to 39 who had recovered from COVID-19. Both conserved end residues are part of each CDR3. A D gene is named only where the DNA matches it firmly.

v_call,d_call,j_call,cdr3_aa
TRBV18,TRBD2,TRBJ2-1,CASSPGLAGGSSYNEQFF
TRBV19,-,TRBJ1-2,CASTRSDTYGYGYTF
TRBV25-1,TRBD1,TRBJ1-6,CASSEAGGAESPLHF
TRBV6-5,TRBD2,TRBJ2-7,CASSYAAGGGYEQYF
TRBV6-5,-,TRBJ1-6,CASSFSAGGYNSPLHF
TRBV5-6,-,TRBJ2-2,CASSLGTGTGELFF
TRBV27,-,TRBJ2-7,CASRRLSSYEQYF
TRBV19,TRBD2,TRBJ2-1,CASSNSGRALLNEQFF
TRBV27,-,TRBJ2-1,CASSLRVTGEQFF
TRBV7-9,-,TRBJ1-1,CASSLQNTEAFF
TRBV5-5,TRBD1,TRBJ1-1,CASSLVTGEYGTEAFF
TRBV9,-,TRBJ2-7,CASSVDAGTIYEQYF
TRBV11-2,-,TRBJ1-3,CASSPIGGPGNTIYF
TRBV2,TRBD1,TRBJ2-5,CASSEARGRYETQYF
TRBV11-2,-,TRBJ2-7,CASSFNPEGSYEQYF
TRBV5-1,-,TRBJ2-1,CASSFSNEQFF
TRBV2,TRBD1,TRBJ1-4,CASSWDRGRTNEKLFF
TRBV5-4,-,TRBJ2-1,CASSLGLEGRGEQFF
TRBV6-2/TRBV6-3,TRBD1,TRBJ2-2,CASSYDRGGTGELFF
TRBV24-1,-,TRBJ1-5,CATSDDRYNQPQHF
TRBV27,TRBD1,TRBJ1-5,CASSLGQGRQPQHF
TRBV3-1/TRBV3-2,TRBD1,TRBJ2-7,CASSQADDRGFGEQYF
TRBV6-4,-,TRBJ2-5,CASSEDGKETQYF
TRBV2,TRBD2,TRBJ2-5,CASSVGGLAGGQETQYF
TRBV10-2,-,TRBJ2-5,CASRGLSVAQYF
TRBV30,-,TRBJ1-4,CASAVAGIREKLFF
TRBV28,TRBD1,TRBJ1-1,CASSYPTGTGANTEAFF
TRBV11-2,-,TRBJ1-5,CASSRDRNQPQHF
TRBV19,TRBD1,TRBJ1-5,CASSRSDRAPTGAQHF
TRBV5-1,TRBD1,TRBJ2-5,CASSLTGAGTQYF
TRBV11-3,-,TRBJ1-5,CASNKDQGGKLGYQPQHF
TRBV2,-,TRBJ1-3,CASSEERMTAGNTIYF
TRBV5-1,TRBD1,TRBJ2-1,CASSFRQGVDEQFF
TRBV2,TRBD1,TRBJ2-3,CASSEFGQGTTDTQYF
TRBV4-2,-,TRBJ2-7,CASSQGPSNEQYF
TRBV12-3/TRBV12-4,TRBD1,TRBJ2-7,CASSLTGEYEQYF
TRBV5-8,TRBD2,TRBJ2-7,CASSGRLAGPYEQYF
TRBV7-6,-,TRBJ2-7,CASSLEDSYEQYF
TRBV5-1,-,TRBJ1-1,CASSLAGVAEEAFF